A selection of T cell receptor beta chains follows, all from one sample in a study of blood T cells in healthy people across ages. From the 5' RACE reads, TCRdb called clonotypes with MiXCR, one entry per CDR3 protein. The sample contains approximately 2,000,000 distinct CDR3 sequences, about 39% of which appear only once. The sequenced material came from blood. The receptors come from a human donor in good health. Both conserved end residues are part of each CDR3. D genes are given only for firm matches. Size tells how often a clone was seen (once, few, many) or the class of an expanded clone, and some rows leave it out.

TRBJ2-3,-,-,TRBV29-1,CSVEGIGADTQYF,TGCAGCGTTGAAGGGATAGGGGCAGATACGCAGTATTTT
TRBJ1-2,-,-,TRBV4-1,CASRLDAGYGYTF,TGCGCCAGCAGGTTGGACGCGGGCTATGGCTACACCTTC
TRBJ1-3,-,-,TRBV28,CASSSLGGKPGNTIYF,TGTGCCAGCAGTTCTCTGGGGGGGAAACCTGGAAACACCATATATTTT
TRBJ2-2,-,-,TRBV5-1,CASSLTTGTRNTGELFF,TGCGCCAGCAGCTTAACAACAGGTACCCGGAACACCGGGGAGCTGTTTTTT
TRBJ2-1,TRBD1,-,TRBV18,CASSSQDRGICNEQFF,TGTGCCAGCTCAAGCCAGGACAGGGGGATTTGCAATGAGCAGTTCTTC
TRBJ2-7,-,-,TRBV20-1,CSAKGGQSYNEQYF,TGCAGTGCTAAGGGCGGTCAGTCCTACAATGAGCAGTACTTC
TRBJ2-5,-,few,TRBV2,CAIARLRQETQYF,TGTGCCATCGCCAGACTAAGGCAAGAGACCCAGTACTTC
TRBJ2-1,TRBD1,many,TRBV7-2,CASSKGQGLTYNEQFF,TGTGCCAGCAGCAAGGGACAGGGTTTGACCTACAATGAGCAGTTCTTC
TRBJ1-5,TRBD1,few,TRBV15,CATSKDRGSNQPQHF,TGTGCCACCAGCAAGGACAGGGGGAGCAATCAGCCCCAGCATTTT
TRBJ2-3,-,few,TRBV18,CASSPWSTSSTDTQYF,TGTGCCAGCTCACCATGGAGTACATCTAGCACAGATACGCAGTATTTT
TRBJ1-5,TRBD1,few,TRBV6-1,CATRTGALWGNQPQHF,TGTGCCACCAGGACAGGGGCCCTTTGGGGCAATCAGCCCCAGCATTTT
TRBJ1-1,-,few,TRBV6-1,CASTQKGGRATEAFF,TGTGCCAGCACTCAGAAAGGAGGGCGGGCAACTGAAGCTTTCTTT
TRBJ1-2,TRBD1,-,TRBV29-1,CSGSGQWNGYTF,TGCAGCGGTTCGGGACAGTGGAATGGCTACACCTTC
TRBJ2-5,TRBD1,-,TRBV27,CASSPVGTGGGEQYF,TGTGCCAGCAGCCCCGTCGGGACAGGGGGTGGGGAGCAGTACTTC
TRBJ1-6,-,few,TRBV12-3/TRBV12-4,CASSPGAGGSYNSPLHF,TGTGCCAGCAGTCCCGGGGCAGGCGGCTCCTATAATTCACCCCTCCACTTT
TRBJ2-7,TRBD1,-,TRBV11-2,CASSWGPGQGAYF,TGTGCCAGCAGCTGGGGACCTGGACAGGGGGCGTACTTC
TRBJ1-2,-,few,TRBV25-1,CASSEYLTNYGYTF,TGTGCCAGCAGTGAATACCTTACTAACTATGGCTACACCTTC
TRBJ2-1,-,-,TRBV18,CASSPERWNEQFF,TGTGCCAGCTCACCGGAGCGGTGGAATGAGCAGTTCTTC
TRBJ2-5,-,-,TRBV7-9,CASSRTDFQYF,TGTGCCAGCAGCCGAACTGATTTCCAGTACTTC
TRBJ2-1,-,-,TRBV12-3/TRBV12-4,CASSLANVNEQFF,TGTGCCAGCAGTTTAGCGAACGTGAATGAGCAGTTCTTC
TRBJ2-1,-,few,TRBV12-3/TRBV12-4,CASSLRQDYNEQLF,TGTGCCAGCAGTTTAAGGCAGGACTACAATGAGCAGCTCTTC
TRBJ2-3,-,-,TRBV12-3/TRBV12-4,CASSLVWAPSYTDTQYF,TGTGCCAGCAGTTTAGTGTGGGCGCCCTCCTACACAGATACGCAGTATTTT
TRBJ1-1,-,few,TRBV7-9,CASSLWQMNTEAFF,TGTGCCAGCAGCTTATGGCAGATGAACACTGAAGCTTTCTTT
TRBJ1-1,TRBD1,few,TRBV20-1,CSAITGGEAFF,TGCAGTGCCATCACAGGGGGGGAAGCTTTCTTT
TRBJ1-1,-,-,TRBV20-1,CSARERNTEAFF,TGCAGTGCTAGAGAGCGGAACACTGAAGCTTTCTTT
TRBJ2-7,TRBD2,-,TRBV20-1,CSASPPGLAFYEQYF,TGCAGTGCTAGTCCCCCGGGACTAGCGTTCTACGAGCAGTACTTC
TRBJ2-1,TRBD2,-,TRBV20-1,CSARPPSGDWSSYNEQFF,TGCAGTGCTAGACCTCCTAGCGGGGACTGGAGCTCCTACAATGAGCAGTTCTTC
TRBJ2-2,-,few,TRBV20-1,CSAIPNLNTGELFF,TGCAGTGCTATCCCCAATTTGAACACCGGGGAGCTGTTTTTT
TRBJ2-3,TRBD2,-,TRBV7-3,CASSSTLAGGITDTQYF,TGTGCCAGCAGCTCAACATTAGCGGGGGGCATCACAGATACGCAGTATTTT
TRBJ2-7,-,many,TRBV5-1,CASSVGPGSVYEQYF,TGCGCCAGCAGCGTTGGCCCAGGGTCTGTCTACGAGCAGTACTTC
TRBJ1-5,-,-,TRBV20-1,CSASFQVNQPQHF,TGCAGTGCTAGCTTCCAGGTTAATCAGCCCCAGCATTTT
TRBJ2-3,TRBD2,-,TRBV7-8,CASSLRPERGGLDTQYF,TGTGCCAGCAGCCTCCGCCCAGAGCGGGGGGGGTTGGATACGCAGTATTTT
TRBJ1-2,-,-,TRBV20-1,CSAPGGGGNYGYTF,TGCAGTGCTCCCGGGGGAGGGGGGAACTATGGCTACACCTTC
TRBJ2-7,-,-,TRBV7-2,CASSLALGEYEQYF,TGTGCCAGCAGCTTAGCTTTAGGGGAATACGAGCAGTACTTC
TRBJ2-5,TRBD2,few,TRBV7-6,CASSSLAGGLLQETQYF,TGTGCCAGCAGCTCTCTAGCGGGGGGCCTTCTCCAAGAGACCCAGTACTTC
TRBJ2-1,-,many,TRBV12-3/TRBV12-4,CASSLFAGVSREQFF,TGTGCCAGCAGTTTGTTCGCAGGGGTTTCGCGTGAGCAGTTCTTC
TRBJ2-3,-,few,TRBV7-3,CASSLGRSGLTDTQYF,TGTGCCAGCAGTCTCGGACGCTCGGGGCTTACCGATACGCAGTATTTT
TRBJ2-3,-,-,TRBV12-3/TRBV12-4,CASSIGYGDIGRTDMQYF,TGTGCCAGCAGCATCGGGTACGGGGACATCGGAAGGACAGATATGCAGTATTTT
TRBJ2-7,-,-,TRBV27,CASSQGIHEQYF,TGTGCCAGCAGCCAGGGGATACACGAGCAGTACTTC
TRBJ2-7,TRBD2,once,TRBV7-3,CASSLRAGVNYEQYF,TGTGCCAGCAGCTTAAGGGCGGGGGTAAACTACGAGCAGTACTTC
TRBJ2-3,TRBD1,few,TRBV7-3,CASSLRGQMQYF,TGTGCCAGCAGCTTAAGGGGACAGATGCAGTATTTT
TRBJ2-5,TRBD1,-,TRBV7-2,CASSRTGVEETQYF,TGTGCCAGCAGCCGGACAGGGGTTGAAGAGACCCAGTACTTC
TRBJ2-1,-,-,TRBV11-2,CASSLELPSEQFF,TGTGCCAGCAGCTTAGAATTGCCCTCTGAGCAGTTCTTC
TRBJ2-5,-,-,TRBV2,CASSAGWRETQYF,TGTGCCAGCAGCGCAGGTTGGAGAGAGACCCAGTACTTC
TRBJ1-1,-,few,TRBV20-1,CSAPGWGRTTEAFF,TGCAGTGCCCCGGGGTGGGGCAGGACCACTGAAGCTTTCTTT
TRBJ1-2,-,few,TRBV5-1,CASSLPPGLGGYTF,TGCGCCAGCAGCTTACCCCCAGGGTTGGGGGGCTACACCTTC
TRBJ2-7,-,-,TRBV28,CASSLGGETYEQYF,TGTGCCAGCAGTTTGGGCGGGGAGACCTACGAGCAGTACTTC